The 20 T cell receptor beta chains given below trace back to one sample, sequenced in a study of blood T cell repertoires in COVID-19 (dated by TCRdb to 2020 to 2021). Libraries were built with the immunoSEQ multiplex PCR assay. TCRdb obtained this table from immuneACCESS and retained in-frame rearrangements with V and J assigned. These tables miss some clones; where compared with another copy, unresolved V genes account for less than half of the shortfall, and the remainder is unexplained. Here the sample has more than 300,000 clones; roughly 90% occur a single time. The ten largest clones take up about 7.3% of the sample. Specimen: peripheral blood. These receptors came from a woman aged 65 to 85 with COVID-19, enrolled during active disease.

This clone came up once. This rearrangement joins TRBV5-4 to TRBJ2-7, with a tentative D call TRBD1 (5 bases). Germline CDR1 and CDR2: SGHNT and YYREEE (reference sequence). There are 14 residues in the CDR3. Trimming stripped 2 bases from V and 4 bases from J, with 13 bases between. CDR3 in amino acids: CASSLSKGAYEQYF. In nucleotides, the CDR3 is TGTGCCAGCAGCTTAAGTAAAGGGGCTTACGAGCAGTACTTC.

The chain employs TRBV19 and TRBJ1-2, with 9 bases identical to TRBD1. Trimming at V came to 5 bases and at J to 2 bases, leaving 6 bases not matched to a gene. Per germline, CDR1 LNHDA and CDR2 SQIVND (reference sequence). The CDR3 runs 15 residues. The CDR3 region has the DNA TGTGCCAGTAGTGTTCCGGGACAGGGAAACTATGGCTACACCTTC. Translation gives CASSVPGQGNYGYTF.

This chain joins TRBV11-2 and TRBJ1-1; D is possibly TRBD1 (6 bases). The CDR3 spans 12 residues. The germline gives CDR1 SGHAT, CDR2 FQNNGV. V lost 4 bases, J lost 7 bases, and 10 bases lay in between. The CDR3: CASSYTGLEAFF. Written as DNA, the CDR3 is TGTGCCAGCAGCTATACAGGGCTTGAAGCTTTCTTT. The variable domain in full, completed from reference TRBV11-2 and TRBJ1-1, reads EAGVAQSPRYKIIEKRQSVAFWCNPISGHATLYWYQQILGQGPKLLIQFQNNGVVDDSQLPKDRFSAERLKGVDSTLKIQPAKLEDSAVYLCASSYTGLEAFFGQGTRLTVV.

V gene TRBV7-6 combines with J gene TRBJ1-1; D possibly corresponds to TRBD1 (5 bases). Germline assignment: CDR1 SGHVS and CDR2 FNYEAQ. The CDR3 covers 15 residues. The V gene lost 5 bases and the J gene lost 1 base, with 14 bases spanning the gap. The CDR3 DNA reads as TGTGCCAGCAGCCCCGGGGGGAAGGGGAACACTGAAGCTTTCTTT. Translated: CASSPGGKGNTEAFF.

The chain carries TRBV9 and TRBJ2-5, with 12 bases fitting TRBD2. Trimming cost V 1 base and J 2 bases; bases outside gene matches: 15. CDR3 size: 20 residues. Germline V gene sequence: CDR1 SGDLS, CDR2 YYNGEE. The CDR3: CASSVLPSTALAGGQETQYF. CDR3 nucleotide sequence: TGTGCCAGCAGCGTATTGCCCTCAACAGCTCTAGCGGGGGGGCAAGAGACCCAGTACTTC.

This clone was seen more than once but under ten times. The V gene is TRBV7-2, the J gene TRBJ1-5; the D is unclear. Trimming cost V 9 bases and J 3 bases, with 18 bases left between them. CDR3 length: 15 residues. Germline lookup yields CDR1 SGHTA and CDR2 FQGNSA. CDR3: CARPSKERVNQPQHF. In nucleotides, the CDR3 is TGTGCCAGACCGTCGAAGGAGAGGGTCAATCAGCCCCAGCATTTT. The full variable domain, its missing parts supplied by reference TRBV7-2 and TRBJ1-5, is GAGVSQSPSNKVTEKGKDVELRCDPISGHTALYWYRQSLGQGLEFLIYFQGNSAPDKSGLPSDRFSAERTGGSVSTLTIQRTQQEDSAVYLCARPSKERVNQPQHFGDGTRLSIL.

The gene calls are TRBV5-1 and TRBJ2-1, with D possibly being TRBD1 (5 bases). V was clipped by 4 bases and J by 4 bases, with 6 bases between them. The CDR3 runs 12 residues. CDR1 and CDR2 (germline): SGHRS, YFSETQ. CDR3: CASSRGYNEQFF. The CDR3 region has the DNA TGCGCCAGCAGCAGGGGTTACAATGAGCAGTTCTTC.

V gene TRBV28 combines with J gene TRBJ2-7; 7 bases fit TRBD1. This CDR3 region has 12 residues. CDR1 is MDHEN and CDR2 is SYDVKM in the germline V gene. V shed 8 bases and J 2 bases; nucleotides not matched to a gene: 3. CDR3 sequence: CASRQGTYEQYF. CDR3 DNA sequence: TGTGCCAGCCGACAGGGAACCTACGAGCAGTACTTC.

The CDR3 here is CASSVGGSTGELFF. For the CDR3, the DNA is TGTGCCAGCAGCGTTGGCGGTAGCACCGGGGAGCTGTTTTTT. The V call is TRBV9, the J call TRBJ2-2, with D unclear. The CDR3 has 14 residues. V gave up 2 bases and J gave up 4 bases, with 9 bases separating them. Germline assignment: CDR1 SGDLS and CDR2 YYNGEE.

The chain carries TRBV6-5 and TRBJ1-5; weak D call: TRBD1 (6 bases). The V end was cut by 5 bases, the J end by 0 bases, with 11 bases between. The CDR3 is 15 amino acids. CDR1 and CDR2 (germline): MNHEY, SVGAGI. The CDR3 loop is CASSLDRSSNQPQHF. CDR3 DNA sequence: TGTGCCAGCAGTCTAGACAGGAGTAGCAATCAGCCCCAGCATTTT.

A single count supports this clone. The CDR3 protein is CASSSGQGKAFF. The CDR3 DNA follows: TGTGCCAGCAGTTCCGGACAGGGTAAAGCTTTCTTT. The chain employs TRBV6-2 or TRBV6-3 and TRBJ1-1; TRBD1 aligns across 8 bases. The length of the CDR3 is 12 residues. Per germline, CDR1 MNHEY and CDR2 SVGEGT. V trimming: 4 bases; J trimming: 9 bases; junction bases outside the gene matches: 4.

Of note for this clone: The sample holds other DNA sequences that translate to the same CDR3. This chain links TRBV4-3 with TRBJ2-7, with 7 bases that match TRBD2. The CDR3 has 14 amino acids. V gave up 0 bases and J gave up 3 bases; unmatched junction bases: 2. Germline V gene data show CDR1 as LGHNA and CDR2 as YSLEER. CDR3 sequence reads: CASSQDWGGYEQYF. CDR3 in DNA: TGCGCCAGCAGCCAAGATTGGGGGGGCTACGAGCAGTACTTC.

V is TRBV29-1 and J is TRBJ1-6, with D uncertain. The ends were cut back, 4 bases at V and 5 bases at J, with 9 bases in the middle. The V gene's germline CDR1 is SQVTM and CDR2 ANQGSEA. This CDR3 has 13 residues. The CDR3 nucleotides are TGCAGCGTTGGCGCCGGGAATAATTCACCCCTCCACTTT. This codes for CSVGAGNNSPLHF.

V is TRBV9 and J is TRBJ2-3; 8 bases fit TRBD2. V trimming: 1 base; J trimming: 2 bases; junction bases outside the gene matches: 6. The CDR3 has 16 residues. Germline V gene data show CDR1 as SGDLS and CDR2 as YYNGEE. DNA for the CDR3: TGTGCCAGCAGCGTAAAAGCGGGGGCCTACACAGATACGCAGTATTTT. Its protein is CASSVKAGAYTDTQYF.

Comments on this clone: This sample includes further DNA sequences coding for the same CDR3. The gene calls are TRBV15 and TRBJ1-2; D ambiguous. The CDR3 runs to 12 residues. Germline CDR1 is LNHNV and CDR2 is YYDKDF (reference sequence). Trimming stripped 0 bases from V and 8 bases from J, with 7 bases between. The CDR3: CATSRDRSGYTF. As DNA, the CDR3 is TGTGCCACCAGCAGAGACAGGTCGGGCTACACCTTC.

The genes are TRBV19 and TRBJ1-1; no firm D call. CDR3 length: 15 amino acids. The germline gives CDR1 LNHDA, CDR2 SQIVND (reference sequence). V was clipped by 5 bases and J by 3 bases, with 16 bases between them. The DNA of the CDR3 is TGTGCCAGTAGTCCCCTGAGGAGTTTGGACACTGAAGCTTTCTTT. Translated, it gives CASSPLRSLDTEAFF.

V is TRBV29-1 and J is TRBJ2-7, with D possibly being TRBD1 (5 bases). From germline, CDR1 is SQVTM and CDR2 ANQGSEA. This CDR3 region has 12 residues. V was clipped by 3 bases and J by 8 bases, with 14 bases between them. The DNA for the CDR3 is TGCAGCGTTGACAGGGATGGCGTGCAGCAGTACTTC. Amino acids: CSVDRDGVQQYF.

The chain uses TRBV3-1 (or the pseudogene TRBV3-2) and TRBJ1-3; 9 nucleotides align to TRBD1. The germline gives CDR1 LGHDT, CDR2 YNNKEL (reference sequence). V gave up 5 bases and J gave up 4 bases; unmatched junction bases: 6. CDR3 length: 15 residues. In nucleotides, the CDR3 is TGTGCCAGCAGCTGGGACAGGGTGGGAGGAAACACCATATATTTT. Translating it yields CASSWDRVGGNTIYF.

The CDR3 nucleotides are TGTGCCAGCAGCCTCACTAGCGGGGGCTCCTACGAGCAGTACTTC. Translating it yields CASSLTSGGSYEQYF. The chain links TRBV5-5 to TRBJ2-7; TRBD2 aligns across 11 bases. Germline CDR1 SGHKS, CDR2 YYEKEE (reference sequence). This CDR3 has 15 amino acids. The V and J ends lost 4 bases and 0 bases, in that order; junction bases with no gene match: 3.

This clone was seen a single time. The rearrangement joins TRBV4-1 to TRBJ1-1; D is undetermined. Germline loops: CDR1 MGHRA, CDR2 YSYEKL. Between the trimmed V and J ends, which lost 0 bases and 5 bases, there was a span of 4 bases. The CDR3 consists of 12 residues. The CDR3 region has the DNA TGCGCCAGCAGCCAAGAGCGGACTGAAGCTTTCTTT. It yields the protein CASSQERTEAFF.